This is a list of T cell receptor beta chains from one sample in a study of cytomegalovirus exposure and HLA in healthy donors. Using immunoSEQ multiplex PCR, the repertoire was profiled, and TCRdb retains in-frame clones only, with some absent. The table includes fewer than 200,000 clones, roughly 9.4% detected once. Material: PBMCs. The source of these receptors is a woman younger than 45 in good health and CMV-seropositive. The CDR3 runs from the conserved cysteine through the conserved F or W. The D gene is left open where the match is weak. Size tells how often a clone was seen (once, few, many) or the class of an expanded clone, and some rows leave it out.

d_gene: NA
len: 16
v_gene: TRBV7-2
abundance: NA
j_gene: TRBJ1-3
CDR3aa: CASSVVSGQSGNTIYF
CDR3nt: TGTGCCAGCAGCGTAGTATCCGGACAGTCTGGAAACACCATATATTTT

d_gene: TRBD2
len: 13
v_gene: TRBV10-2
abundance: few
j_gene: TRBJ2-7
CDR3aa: CASRLAGEYEQYF
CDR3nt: TGCGCCAGCAGACTAGCGGGGGAATACGAGCAGTACTTC

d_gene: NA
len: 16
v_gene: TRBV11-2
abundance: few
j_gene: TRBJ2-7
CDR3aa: CASSLLASRPLYEQYF
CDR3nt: TGTGCCAGCAGCTTATTAGCGTCTCGTCCTCTCTACGAGCAGTACTTC

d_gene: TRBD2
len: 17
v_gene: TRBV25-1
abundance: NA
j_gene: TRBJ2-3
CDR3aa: CASSDPLAGAFTDTQYF
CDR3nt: TGTGCCAGCAGTGACCCACTAGCGGGGGCCTTCACAGATACGCAGTATTTT

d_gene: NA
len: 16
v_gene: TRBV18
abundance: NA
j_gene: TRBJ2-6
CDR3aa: CASSPPGHSGANVLTF
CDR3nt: TGTGCCAGCTCACCGCCGGGACACTCTGGGGCCAACGTCCTGACTTTC

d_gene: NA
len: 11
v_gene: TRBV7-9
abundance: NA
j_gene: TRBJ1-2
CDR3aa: CASSLQGSSTF
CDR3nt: TGTGCCAGCAGCTTACAGGGGTCTAGCACCTTC

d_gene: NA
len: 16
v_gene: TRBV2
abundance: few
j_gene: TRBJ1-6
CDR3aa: CASSEKSAMRDSPLHF
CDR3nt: TGTGCCAGCAGTGAAAAATCGGCCATGAGGGATTCACCCCTCCACTTT

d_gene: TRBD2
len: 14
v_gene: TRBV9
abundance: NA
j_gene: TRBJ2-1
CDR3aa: CASSVLAGVGEQFF
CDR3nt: TGTGCCAGCAGCGTTTTAGCGGGAGTAGGTGAGCAGTTCTTC

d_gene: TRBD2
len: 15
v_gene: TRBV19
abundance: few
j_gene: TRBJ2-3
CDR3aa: CASSILAGGPDTQYF
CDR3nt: TGTGCCAGTAGTATTCTGGCGGGAGGGCCAGATACGCAGTATTTT

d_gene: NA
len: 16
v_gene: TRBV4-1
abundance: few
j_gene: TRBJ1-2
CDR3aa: CASSQELRGRVRGYTF
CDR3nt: TGCGCCAGCAGCCAAGAATTAAGGGGGAGAGTTCGTGGCTACACCTTC

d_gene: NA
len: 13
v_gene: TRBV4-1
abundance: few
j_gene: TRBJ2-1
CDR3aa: CASSQAYSNEQFF
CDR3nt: TGCGCCAGCAGCCAGGCTTACAGTAATGAGCAGTTCTTC

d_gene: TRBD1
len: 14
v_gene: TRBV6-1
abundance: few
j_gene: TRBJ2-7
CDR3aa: CASRTGQGWYEQYF
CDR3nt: TGTGCCAGCAGGACCGGACAGGGTTGGTACGAGCAGTACTTC

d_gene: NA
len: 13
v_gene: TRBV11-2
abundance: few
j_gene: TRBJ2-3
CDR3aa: CASSLGPTDTQYF
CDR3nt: TGTGCCAGCAGCTTGGGGCCCACAGATACGCAGTATTTT

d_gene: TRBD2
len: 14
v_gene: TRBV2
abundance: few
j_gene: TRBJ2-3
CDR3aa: CASSVAGVGDTQYF
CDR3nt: TGTGCCAGCAGCGTAGCGGGAGTGGGAGATACGCAGTATTTT

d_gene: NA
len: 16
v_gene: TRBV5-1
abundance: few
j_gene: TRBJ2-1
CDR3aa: CASSLEGGPMRNEQFF
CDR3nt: TGCGCCAGCAGCTTGGAAGGAGGGCCAATGAGGAATGAGCAGTTCTTC

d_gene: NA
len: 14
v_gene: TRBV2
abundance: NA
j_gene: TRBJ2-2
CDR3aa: CASRGGRLTGELFF
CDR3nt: TGTGCCAGCAGGGGGGGGCGTCTGACCGGGGAGCTGTTTTTT

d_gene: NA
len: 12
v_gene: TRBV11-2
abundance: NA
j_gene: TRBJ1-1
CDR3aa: CASSLEGGGAFF
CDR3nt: TGTGCCAGCAGCTTAGAAGGGGGGGGAGCTTTCTTT

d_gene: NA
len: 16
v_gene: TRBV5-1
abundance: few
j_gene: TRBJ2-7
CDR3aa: CASSSEGTEDFYEQYF
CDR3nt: TGCGCCAGCAGCTCGGAGGGTACAGAGGACTTCTACGAGCAGTACTTC

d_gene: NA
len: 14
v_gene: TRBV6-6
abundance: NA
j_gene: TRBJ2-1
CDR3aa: CASSYISGANEQFF
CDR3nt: TGTGCCAGCAGTTACATTTCAGGCGCGAATGAGCAGTTCTTC

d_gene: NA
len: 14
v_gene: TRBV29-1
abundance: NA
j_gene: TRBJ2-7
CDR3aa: CSGTLSGGSYEQYF
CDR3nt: TGCAGCGGCACACTCTCAGGGGGGTCCTACGAGCAGTACTTC

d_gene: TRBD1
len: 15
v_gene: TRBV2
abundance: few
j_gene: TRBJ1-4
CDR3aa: CASIKGTVSNEKLFF
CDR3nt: TGTGCCAGCATCAAAGGGACAGTCTCTAATGAAAAACTGTTTTTT

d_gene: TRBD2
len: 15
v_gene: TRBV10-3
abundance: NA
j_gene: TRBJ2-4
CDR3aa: CAISEREGLGNIQYF
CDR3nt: TGTGCCATCAGTGAGCGGGAGGGCCTGGGAAACATTCAGTACTTC